One sample yielded the 14 T cell receptor beta chains listed below, sequenced in a study of T cells in Graves' hyperthyroidism and ophthalmopathy. RNA transcripts were the template for amplifying TCR beta CDR3 regions. A first-round RT-PCR of the TCR CDR3 used the HTBI primer set. Each CDR3 protein gets one entry after TCRdb re-called the multiplex PCR reads with MiXCR. The table has over 300,000 distinct CDR3 sequences, about 15% seen once. Sequencing used blood. These receptors were obtained from a woman aged 60 to 75 with Graves' hyperthyroidism.

The sample holds many counts of this clonotype. The J gene is TRBJ1-1, the V gene TRBV7-3, with D possibly matching TRBD1 (5 bases). CDR3 length: 16 residues. From germline, CDR1 is SGHTA and CDR2 FQGTGA. The ends were cut back, 2 bases at V and 1 base at J, with 14 bases in the middle. This CDR3 reads CASSLVSSGPNTEAFF. In nucleotides, the CDR3 is TGTGCCAGCAGCTTAGTTTCGTCGGGACCGAACACTGAAGCTTTCTTT.

The V call is TRBV19, the J call TRBJ2-5, with TRBD2 matching 8 bases. The CDR3 spans 13 residues. Germline CDR1 reads LNHDA; CDR2 reads SQIVND (reference sequence). Losses at the gene ends were 6 bases for V and 3 bases for J; bases not matched to a gene: 3. As DNA, the CDR3 is TGTGCCAGTAGAGCGGGAGTGGAAGAGACCCAGTACTTC. Translation gives CASRAGVEETQYF.

This clonotype was detected a few times. The junction does not match germline at one end; this may be a read error. The chain couples TRBV5-4 to TRBJ2-1; D is undetermined. Germline-derived CDR1 and CDR2 are SGHNT and YYREEE (reference sequence). The CDR3 covers 16 residues. The CDR3 protein is CANSWGPSILYNEQFF. DNA for the CDR3: TGTGCCAACAGCTGGGGTCCCTCGATACTGTACAATGAGCAGTTCTTC.

This clonotype was detected ten times or more. V usage is TRBV28 and J usage is TRBJ2-7; 7 bases are a match to TRBD1. CDR3 length: 15 residues. Germline assignment: CDR1 MDHEN and CDR2 SYDVKM. V was clipped by 4 bases and J by 3 bases; unmatched bases: 9. The CDR3 region is CASSSPGTADYEQYF. The CDR3 DNA reads TGTGCCAGCAGTTCCCCCGGGACAGCAGACTACGAGCAGTACTTC.

This clonotype was detected many times. This chain uses TRBV11-2 with TRBJ2-3, with D perhaps matching TRBD2 (6 bases). Germline CDR1 SGHAT, CDR2 FQNNGV. The V and J ends lost 6 bases and 3 bases respectively, with 16 bases between them. This CDR3 is built from 15 residues. This chain's CDR3 is CASRFTTRLTDTQYF. The CDR3 nucleotides read TGTGCCAGCAGGTTTACGACTAGACTAACAGATACGCAGTATTTT.

This clonotype was recorded a few times. The chain couples TRBV3-1 to TRBJ1-6; D not resolved. In germline, CDR1 is LGHDT, CDR2 YNNKEL (reference sequence). The CDR3 contains 12 residues. V lost 4 bases and J lost 5, with 3 bases in between. CDR3 in DNA: TGTGCCAGCAGCCCAAATAATTCACCCCTCCACTTT. This encodes CASSPNNSPLHF.

The V and J genes are TRBV19 and TRBJ2-7; D gene ambiguous. V was pared by 4 bases and J by 1 base, with 11 bases between. The CDR3 is 14 amino acids. In germline, CDR1 is LNHDA, CDR2 SQIVND (reference sequence). Here the CDR3 reads CASSRRPESYEQYF. Written as DNA, the CDR3 is TGTGCCAGTAGTAGGCGTCCGGAGTCCTACGAGCAGTACTTC.

The chain carries TRBV2 and TRBJ2-4, with D unclear. Germline CDR1 and CDR2: SNHLY and FYNNEI. V was cut by 7 bases and J by 6 bases, with 13 bases left in between. The CDR3 runs to 13 residues. The chain's CDR3 is CASTLLGVNIQYF. Here the CDR3 DNA reads TGTGCCAGCACGCTGCTCGGCGTAAACATTCAGTACTTC. Drawing the rest from reference TRBV2 and TRBJ2-4, the complete variable domain is EPEVTQTPSHQVTQMGQEVILRCVPISNHLYFYWYRQILGQKVEFLVSFYNNEISEKSEIFDDQFSVERPDGSNFTLKIRSTKLEDSAMYFCASTLLGVNIQYFGAGTRLSVL.

The V call is TRBV18, the J call TRBJ2-7, with D maybe TRBD2 (5 bases). The CDR3 covers 14 residues. Trimming left V 3 bases short and J 4 bases short, with 13 bases between. CDR1 is KGHSH and CDR2 is LQKENI in the germline V gene. CDR3: CASSPPGILYEQYF. CDR3 in DNA: TGTGCCAGCTCACCCCCCGGGATCCTATACGAGCAGTACTTC.

This clonotype has ten or more counts. The genes are TRBV2 and TRBJ2-3, with TRBD2 matching over 7 bases. The CDR3 runs to 18 residues. Looked up from germline, CDR1 is SNHLY and CDR2 is FYNNEI. Losses at the gene ends were 4 bases for V and 4 bases for J; bases not matched to a gene: 17. DNA for the CDR3: TGTGCCAGCAGTGGGGACTCATTTATGGGCGGGAGACCAGATACGCAGTATTTT. Its protein product is CASSGDSFMGGRPDTQYF.

A word on this clonotype: Just one base apart from a much larger clone, this may be a read error. This CDR3 is CASSLPYGTGAYEQYF. The DNA of the CDR3 is TGCGCCAGCAGCTTACCCTACGGGACAGGGGCCTACGAGCAGTACTTC. This chain connects TRBV5-1 to TRBJ2-7; TRBD1 aligns across 10 bases. This CDR3 contains 16 residues. Germline-derived CDR1 and CDR2 are SGHRS and YFSETQ. V lost 2 bases, J lost 2 bases, and 7 bases stayed unmatched.

This clonotype was observed many times. This rearrangement joins TRBV12-3 or TRBV12-4 to TRBJ2-2, with 8 bases aligning to TRBD1. CDR3 length equals 15 residues. V shed 5 bases and J 4 bases; nucleotides not matched to a gene: 6. The CDR3 bases are TGTGCCAGCAGTCTACGGACAGGGTCCACCGGGGAGCTGTTTTTT. This translates into CASSLRTGSTGELFF.

In DNA, the CDR3 is TGTGCCAGCAGTCGGACAGGGGTGCCCAAAAACATTCAGTACTTC. Its protein is CASSRTGVPKNIQYF. The chain couples TRBV11-2 to TRBJ2-4, with TRBD1 identical over 9 bases. This CDR3 comprises 15 residues. The ends lost 6 bases at V and 2 bases at J; junction bases unmatched: 5. Germline CDR1 SGHAT, CDR2 FQNNGV.

This clonotype was found many times. The chain employs TRBV5-1 and TRBJ2-7; D is perhaps TRBD2 (6 bases). The length of the CDR3 is 15 residues. V gave up 0 bases and J gave up 5 bases, with 15 bases separating them. In germline, CDR1 is SGHRS, CDR2 YFSETQ. The CDR3 bases are TGCGCCAGCAGCTTGGGTGGGCTAGCGTTGGACGAGCAGTACTTC. This gives the protein CASSLGGLALDEQYF.